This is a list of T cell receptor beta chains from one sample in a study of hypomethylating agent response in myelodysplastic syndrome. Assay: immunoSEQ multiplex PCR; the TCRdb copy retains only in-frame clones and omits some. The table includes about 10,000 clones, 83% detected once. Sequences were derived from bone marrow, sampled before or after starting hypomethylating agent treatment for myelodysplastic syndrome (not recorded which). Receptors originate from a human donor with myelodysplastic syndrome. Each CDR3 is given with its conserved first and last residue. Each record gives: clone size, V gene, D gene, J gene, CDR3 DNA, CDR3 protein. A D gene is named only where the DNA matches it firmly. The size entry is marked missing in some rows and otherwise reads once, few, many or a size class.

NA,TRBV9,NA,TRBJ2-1,TGTGCCAGCAGCACATGGGGGGGGCCTATTTACAATGAGCAGTTCTTC,CASSTWGGPIYNEQFF
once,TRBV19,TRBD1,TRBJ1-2,TGTGCCAGTAGCACCGGGACAGGGCCCTATGGCTACACCTTC,CASSTGTGPYGYTF
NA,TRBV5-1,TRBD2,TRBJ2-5,TGCGCCAGCAGCTCGGGGACTAGCGGACAAGAGACCCAGTACTTC,CASSSGTSGQETQYF
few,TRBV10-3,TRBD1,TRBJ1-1,TGTGCCATCACCTGGGACAGGGCCAGCACTGAAGCTTTCTTT,CAITWDRASTEAFF
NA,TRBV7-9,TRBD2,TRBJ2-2,TGTGCCAGCAGCTCGGGACTAGGGACGCGGGGCACCGGGGAGCTGTTTTTT,CASSSGLGTRGTGELFF
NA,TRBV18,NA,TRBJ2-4,TGTGCCAGCTCACCCATTGGAGGGCGGGCCAAAAACATTCAGTACTTC,CASSPIGGRAKNIQYF
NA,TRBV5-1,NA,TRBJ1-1,TGCGCCAGCAGCTTGCCCAGCTCCACTGAAGCTTTCTTT,CASSLPSSTEAFF
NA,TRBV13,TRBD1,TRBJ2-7,TGTGCCAGCAGCCGGGAAACAGGGGGCATCGACGAGCAGTACTTC,CASSRETGGIDEQYF
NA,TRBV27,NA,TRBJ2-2,TGTGCCAGCAGTTCAGGGTACCCCGGGGAGCTGTTTTTT,CASSSGYPGELFF
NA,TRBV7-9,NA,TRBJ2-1,TGTGCCAGCAGACATCGTGACAGTTACAATGAGCAGTTCTTC,CASRHRDSYNEQFF
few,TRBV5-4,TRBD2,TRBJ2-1,TGTGCCAGCACCTTTAGCGGGAGACTCTACAATGAGCAGTTCTTC,CASTFSGRLYNEQFF
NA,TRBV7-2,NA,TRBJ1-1,TGTGCCAGCAGCTCCGGACAGTTGAACACTGAAGCTTTCTTT,CASSSGQLNTEAFF
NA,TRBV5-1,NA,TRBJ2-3,TGCGCCAGCAGCTCTACAGGGAGGTGGTCAGCAGATACGCAGTATTTT,CASSSTGRWSADTQYF
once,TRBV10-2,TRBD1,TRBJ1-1,TGCGCCAGCAGTGAGTTCAGGGGGAAGACTGAAGCTTTCTTT,CASSEFRGKTEAFF
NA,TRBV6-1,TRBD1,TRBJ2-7,TGTGCCAGCAGTGAAGCCCAGGGGGCCTACGAGCAGTACTTC,CASSEAQGAYEQYF
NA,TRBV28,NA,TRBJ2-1,TGTGCCAGCAGTTTATGGGGGATGGACAGGAGCGGAGGGTACAATGAGCAGTTCTTC,CASSLWGMDRSGGYNEQFF
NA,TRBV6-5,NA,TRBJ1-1,TGTGCCAGCAGTTATTCGCAGGGGCAGACTGAAGCTTTCTTT,CASSYSQGQTEAFF
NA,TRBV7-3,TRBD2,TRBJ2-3,TGTGCCAGCAGCTTAACTGGTAGCGGGGGGGCCCCAGATACGCAGTATTTT,CASSLTGSGGAPDTQYF
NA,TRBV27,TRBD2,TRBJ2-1,TGTGCCAGCAGCCGACTAGCGGGATATGATGAGCAGTTCTTC,CASSRLAGYDEQFF
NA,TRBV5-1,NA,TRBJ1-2,TGCGCCAGCAGCCCCCTGGCAGCTAACTATGGCTACACCTTC,CASSPLAANYGYTF
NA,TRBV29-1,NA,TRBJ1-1,TGCAGCGCCGCCAATCAGGGCAGGGCAGCTTTCTTT,CSAANQGRAAFF
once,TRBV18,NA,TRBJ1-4,TGTGCCAGCTCACCGTCGAGCAGTGCAACTAATGAAAAACTGTTTTTT,CASSPSSSATNEKLFF
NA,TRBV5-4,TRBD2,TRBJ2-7,TGTGCCAGCAGCCCAAGGCCAAACTTGGCGGGGGGCCACGAGCAGTACTTC,CASSPRPNLAGGHEQYF
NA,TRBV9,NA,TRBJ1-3,TGTGCCAGCAGCACCCAGGAGGGAAACACCATATATTTT,CASSTQEGNTIYF
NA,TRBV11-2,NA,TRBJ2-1,TGTGCCAGCACCCTGACGAGAGGCTCCTACAATGAGCAGTTCTTC,CASTLTRGSYNEQFF
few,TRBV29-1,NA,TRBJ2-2,TGCAGCGTTTCACAGGGATCCGGGGAGCTGTTTTTT,CSVSQGSGELFF
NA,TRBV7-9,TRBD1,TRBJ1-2,TGTGCCAGCAGCTTAGCGAGTGGACAGGGTCGCTACACCTTC,CASSLASGQGRYTF
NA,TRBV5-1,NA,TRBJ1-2,TGCGCCAGCAGCTTGGTCGACAGCAACTATGGCTACACCTTC,CASSLVDSNYGYTF
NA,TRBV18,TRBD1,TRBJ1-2,TGTGCCAGCTCACCAACCGTAGACAGGGCGGGCTATGGCTACACCTTC,CASSPTVDRAGYGYTF
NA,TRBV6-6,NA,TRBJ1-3,TGTGCCAGCACCTCGAGTTACTCTGGAAACACCATATATTTT,CASTSSYSGNTIYF
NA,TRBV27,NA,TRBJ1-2,TGTGCCAGCAGTTCCCCGACCCGGGGAAGGTACTATGGCTACACCTTC,CASSSPTRGRYYGYTF
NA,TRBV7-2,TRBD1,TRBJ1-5,TGTGCCAGCAGCCCTCGGACAGGGCCGAATCAGCCCCAGCATTTT,CASSPRTGPNQPQHF
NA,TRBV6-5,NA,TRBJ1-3,TGTGCCAGCGATCTTTGGACAGAAGGAAACACCATATATTTT,CASDLWTEGNTIYF
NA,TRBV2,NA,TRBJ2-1,TGTGCCAGCCGTGTACAACTCTCCCGACTAGTTCCTTACAATGAGCAGTTCTTC,CASRVQLSRLVPYNEQFF
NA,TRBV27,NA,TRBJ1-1,TGTGCCAGCAGTGCCCTTCGTGGGAACACTGAAGCTTTCTTT,CASSALRGNTEAFF
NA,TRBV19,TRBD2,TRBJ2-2,TGTGCCACGAGCGGGCTAGCGGGATATACCGGGGAGCTGTTTTTT,CATSGLAGYTGELFF
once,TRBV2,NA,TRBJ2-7,TGTGCCAGCAGTGTACGGCAATCATACGAGCAGTACTTC,CASSVRQSYEQYF
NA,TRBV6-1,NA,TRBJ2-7,TGTGCCAGCAGTGTGACAGGCGCCCACGAGCAGTACTTC,CASSVTGAHEQYF
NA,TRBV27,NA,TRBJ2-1,TGTGCCAGCAGTCCAAGTTACAATGAGCAGTTCTTC,CASSPSYNEQFF
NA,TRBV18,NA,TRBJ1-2,TGTGCCAGCTCACGACGGGGGGGAGACTATGGCTACACCTTC,CASSRRGGDYGYTF